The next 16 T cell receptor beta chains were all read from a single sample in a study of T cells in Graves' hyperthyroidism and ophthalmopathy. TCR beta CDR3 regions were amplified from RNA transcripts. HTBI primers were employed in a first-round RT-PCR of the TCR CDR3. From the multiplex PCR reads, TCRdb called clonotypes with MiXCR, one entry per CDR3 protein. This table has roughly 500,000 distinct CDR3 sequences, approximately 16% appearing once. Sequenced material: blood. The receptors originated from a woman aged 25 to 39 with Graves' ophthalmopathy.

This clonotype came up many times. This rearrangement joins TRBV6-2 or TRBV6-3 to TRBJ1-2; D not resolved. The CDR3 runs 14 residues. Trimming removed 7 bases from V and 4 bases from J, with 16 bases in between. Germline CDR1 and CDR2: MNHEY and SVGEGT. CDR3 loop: CASTQGLVLYGYTF. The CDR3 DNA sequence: TGTGCCAGCACCCAAGGGCTCGTCCTCTATGGCTACACCTTC.

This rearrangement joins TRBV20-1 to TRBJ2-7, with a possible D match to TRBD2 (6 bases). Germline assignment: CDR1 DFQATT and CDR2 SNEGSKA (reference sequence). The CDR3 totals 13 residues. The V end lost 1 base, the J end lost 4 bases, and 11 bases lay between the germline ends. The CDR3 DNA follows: TGCAGTGCTAGAGGGGGAGGAAAATACGAGCAGTACTTC. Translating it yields CSARGGGKYEQYF.

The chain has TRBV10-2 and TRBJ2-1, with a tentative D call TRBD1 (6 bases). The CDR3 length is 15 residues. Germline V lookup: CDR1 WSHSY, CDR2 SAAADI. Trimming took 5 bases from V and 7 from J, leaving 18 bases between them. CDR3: CASSFRQGSVNEQFF. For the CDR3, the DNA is TGCGCCAGCAGTTTTAGGCAGGGGTCTGTGAATGAGCAGTTCTTC.

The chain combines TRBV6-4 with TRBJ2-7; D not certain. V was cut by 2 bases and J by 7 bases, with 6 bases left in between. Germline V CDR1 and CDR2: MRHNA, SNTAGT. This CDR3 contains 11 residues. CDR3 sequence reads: CASSDPVEQYF. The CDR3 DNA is TGTGCCAGCAGTGACCCAGTTGAGCAGTACTTC.

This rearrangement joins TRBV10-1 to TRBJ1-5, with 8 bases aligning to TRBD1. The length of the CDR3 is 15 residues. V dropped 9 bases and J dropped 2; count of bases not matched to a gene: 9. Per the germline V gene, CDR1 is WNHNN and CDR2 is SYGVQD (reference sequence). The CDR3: CASSSGGRGNQPQHF. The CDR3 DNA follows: TGCGCCAGTTCATCAGGGGGCAGGGGCAATCAGCCCCAGCATTTT.

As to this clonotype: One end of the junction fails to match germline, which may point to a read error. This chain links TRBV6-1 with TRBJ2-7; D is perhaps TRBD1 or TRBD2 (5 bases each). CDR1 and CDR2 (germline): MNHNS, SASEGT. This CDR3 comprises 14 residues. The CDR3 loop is CASSETRDAYEQYF. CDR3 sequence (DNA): TGCGCCAGCAGTGAGACTCGGGACGCCTACGAGCAGTACTTC.

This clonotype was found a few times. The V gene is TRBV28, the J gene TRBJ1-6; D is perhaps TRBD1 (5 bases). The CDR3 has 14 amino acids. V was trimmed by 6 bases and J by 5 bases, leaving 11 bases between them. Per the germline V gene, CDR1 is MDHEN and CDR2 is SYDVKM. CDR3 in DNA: TGTGCCAGCAGGGGCGGGGGGAATAATTCACCCCTCCACTTT. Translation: CASRGGGNNSPLHF.

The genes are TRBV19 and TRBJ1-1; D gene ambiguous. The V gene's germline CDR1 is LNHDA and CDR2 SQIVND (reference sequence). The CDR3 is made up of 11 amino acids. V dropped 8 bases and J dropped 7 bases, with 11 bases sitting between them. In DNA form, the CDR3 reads TGTGCCAGTCGAGTTGGGGTTGAAGCTTTCTTT. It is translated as CASRVGVEAFF. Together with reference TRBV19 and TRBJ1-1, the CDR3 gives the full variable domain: DGGITQSPKYLFRKEGQNVTLSCEQNLNHDAMYWYRQDPGQGLRLIYYSQIVNDFQKGDIAEGYSVSREKKESFPLTVTSAQKNPTAFYLCASRVGVEAFFGQGTRLTVV.

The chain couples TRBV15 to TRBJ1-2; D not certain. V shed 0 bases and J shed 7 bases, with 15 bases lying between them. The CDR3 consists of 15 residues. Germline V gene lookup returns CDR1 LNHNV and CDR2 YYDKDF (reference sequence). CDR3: CATSRDMQRASGYTF. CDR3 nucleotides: TGTGCCACCAGCAGAGATATGCAGAGGGCGAGTGGCTACACCTTC. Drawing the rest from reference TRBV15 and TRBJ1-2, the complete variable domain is DAMVIQNPRYQVTQFGKPVTLSCSQTLNHNVMYWYQQKSSQAPKLLFHYYDKDFNNEADTPDNFQSRRPNTSFCFLDIRSPGLGDTAMYLCATSRDMQRASGYTFGSGTRLTVV.

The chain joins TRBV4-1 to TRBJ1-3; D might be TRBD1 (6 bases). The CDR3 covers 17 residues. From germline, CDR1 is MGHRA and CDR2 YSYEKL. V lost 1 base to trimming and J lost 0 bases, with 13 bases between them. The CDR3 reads CASSQGKTGISGNTIYF. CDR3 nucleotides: TGCGCCAGCAGCCAAGGGAAGACAGGAATCTCTGGAAACACCATATATTTT.

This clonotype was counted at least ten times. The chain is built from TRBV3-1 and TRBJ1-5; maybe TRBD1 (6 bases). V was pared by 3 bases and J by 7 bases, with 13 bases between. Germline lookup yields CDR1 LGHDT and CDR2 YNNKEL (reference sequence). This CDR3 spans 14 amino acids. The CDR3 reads CASSHRGRGQPQHF. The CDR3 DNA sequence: TGTGCCAGCAGCCATCGGGGCAGGGGACAGCCCCAGCATTTT.

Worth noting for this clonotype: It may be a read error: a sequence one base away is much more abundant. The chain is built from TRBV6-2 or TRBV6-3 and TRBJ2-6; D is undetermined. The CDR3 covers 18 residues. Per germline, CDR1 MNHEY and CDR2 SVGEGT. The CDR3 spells CTSSSPRSLTSGANVLTF. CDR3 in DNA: TGTACCAGCAGTTCCCCCCGGTCCTTAACTTCTGGGGCCAACGTCCTGACTTTC.

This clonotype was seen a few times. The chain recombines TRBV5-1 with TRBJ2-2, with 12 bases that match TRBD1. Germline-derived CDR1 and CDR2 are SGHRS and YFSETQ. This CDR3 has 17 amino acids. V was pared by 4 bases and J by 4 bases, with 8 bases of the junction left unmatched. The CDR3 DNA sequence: TGCGCCAGCAGCGGGAGCCCGGGACAGGGGGCCACCGGGGAGCTGTTTTTT. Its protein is CASSGSPGQGATGELFF. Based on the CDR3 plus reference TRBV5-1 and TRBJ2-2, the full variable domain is KAGVTQTPRYLIKTRGQQVTLSCSPISGHRSVSWYQQTPGQGLQFLFEYFSETQRNKGNFPGRFSGRQFSNSRSEMNVSTLELGDSALYLCASSGSPGQGATGELFFGEGSRLTVL.

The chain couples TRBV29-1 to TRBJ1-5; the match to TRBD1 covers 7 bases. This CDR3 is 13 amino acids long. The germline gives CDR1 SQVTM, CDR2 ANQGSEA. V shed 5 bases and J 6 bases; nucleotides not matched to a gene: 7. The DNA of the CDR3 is TGCAGCGTTTCGACCGACAGGGTTCAGCCCCAGCATTTT. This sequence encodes CSVSTDRVQPQHF.

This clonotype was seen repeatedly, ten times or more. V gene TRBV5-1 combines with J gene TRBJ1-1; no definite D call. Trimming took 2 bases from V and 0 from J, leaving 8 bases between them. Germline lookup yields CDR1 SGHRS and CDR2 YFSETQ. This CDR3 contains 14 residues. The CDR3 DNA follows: TGCGCCAGCAGCTTAGAGAAATTGAACACTGAAGCTTTCTTT. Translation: CASSLEKLNTEAFF.

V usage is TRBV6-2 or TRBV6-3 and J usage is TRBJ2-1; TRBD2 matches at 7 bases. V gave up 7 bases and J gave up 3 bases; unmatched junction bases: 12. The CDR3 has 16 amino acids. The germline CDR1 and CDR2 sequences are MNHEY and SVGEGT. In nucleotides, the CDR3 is TGTGCCAGCACCACGGGTTTACTAGCGATCTACAATGAGCAGTTCTTC. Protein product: CASTTGLLAIYNEQFF.